One T cell receptor beta chain is described in this entry. What was amplified from RNA transcripts were TCR beta CDR3 regions. Carried out on the TCR CDR3, a first-round RT-PCR used the HTBI primer set. TCRdb independently ran MiXCR on the multiplex PCR reads; one entry per CDR3 protein. The table shows about 690,000 distinct CDR3 sequences, with about 18% occurring only once. The V end was cut by 0 bases, the J end by 2 bases, with 19 bases between. Germline assignment: CDR1 LNHNV and CDR2 YYDKDF (reference sequence). The length of the CDR3 is 19 residues. The source of the sample is a study of T cells in Graves' hyperthyroidism and ophthalmopathy.

The specimen sequenced was blood. The chain recombines TRBV15 with TRBJ2-2; a possible D gene is TRBD1 (6 bases). This clonotype originated in a man aged 50 to 60 with Graves' hyperthyroidism. In DNA, the CDR3 is TGTGCCACCAGCAGAGATGTTTATCCGCGGACAGTAAACACCGGGGAGCTGTTTTTT. Its translation: CATSRDVYPRTVNTGELFF.